The 27 T cell receptor beta chains below all came from one sample that was sequenced in a study of OX40 agonist ivuxolimab in advanced cancers. Libraries were made using the immunoSEQ multiplex PCR assay. The table was pulled from immuneACCESS by TCRdb, which kept in-frame rearrangements only. Such tables lose some clones; where checked, under half of the loss comes from unresolved V genes, and the rest has no known cause. The sample table lists 30,000 to 40,000 clones, about 80% of them with a count of one. Clones ranked in the top ten supply approximately 22% of the sample. Here the sequenced sample was CD4+ or CD8+ T cells sorted from blood, taken in a trial of the OX40 agonist ivuxolimab. The receptors were sampled from an adult with an advanced solid tumor such as melanoma, head and neck, liver or kidney cancer.

V gene TRBV19 combines with J gene TRBJ2-1, with D perhaps matching TRBD2 (7 bases). V lost 8 bases, J lost 4 bases, and 15 bases lay in between. Germline CDR1 is LNHDA and CDR2 is SQIVND (reference sequence). The CDR3 is 14 amino acids. CDR3 DNA sequence: TGTGCCAGTTGTGATGCGGGGGCGTACAATGAGCAGTTCTTC. This gives the protein CASCDAGAYNEQFF.

The chain is built from TRBV11-2 and TRBJ2-7; 7 nucleotides line up with TRBD1. With V trimmed by 5 bases and J by 5 bases, 9 bases remained unmatched. CDR1 is SGHAT and CDR2 is FQNNGV in the germline V gene. The CDR3 is made up of 14 amino acids. CDR3 sequence: CASSGSTGAHEQYF. As DNA, the CDR3 is TGTGCCAGCAGCGGATCAACAGGGGCCCACGAGCAGTACTTC.

This chain uses TRBV27 with TRBJ1-5, with TRBD1 as a possible D gene (5 bases). The CDR3 runs 14 residues. V gave up 5 bases and J gave up 4 bases, with 12 bases separating them. Germline CDR1 reads MNHEY; CDR2 reads SMNVEV (reference sequence). Here the CDR3 DNA reads TGTGCCAGCAGTGCCCGGGGGGGAAATCAGCCCCAGCATTTT. It codes for CASSARGGNQPQHF.

V is TRBV6-6 and J is TRBJ1-2, with D possibly being TRBD1 (5 bases). Germline assignment: CDR1 MNHNY and CDR2 SVGAGI (reference sequence). This CDR3 region has 14 residues. The germline V and J ends were trimmed by 7 bases and 2 bases, with 14 bases remaining between them. The CDR3 DNA follows: TGTGCCAGCACCCACCAGGGAGGGAACTATGGCTACACCTTC. Protein: CASTHQGGNYGYTF.

The rearrangement links TRBV27 to TRBJ2-7; 10 bases are shared with TRBD2. The V and J ends lost 8 bases and 7 bases, in that order; junction bases with no gene match: 20. The CDR3 spans 17 residues. CDR1 MNHEY and CDR2 SMNVEV come from the germline V gene (reference sequence). As DNA, the CDR3 is TGTGCCAGCTCGCTAGCGGGAGCTGGTGGTCTGAAGTGGGAGCAGTACTTC. Translation: CASSLAGAGGLKWEQYF.

CDR3 sequence: CASSESMGTTYEQYF. CDR3 DNA sequence: TGTGCCAGCAGTGAAAGTATGGGCACCACCTACGAGCAGTACTTC. The V call is TRBV6-1, the J call TRBJ2-7; D is undetermined. Germline V gene data show CDR1 as MNHNS and CDR2 as SASEGT. The germline V and J ends were trimmed by 2 bases and 2 bases, with 13 bases remaining between them. The CDR3 has 15 residues.

The rearrangement joins TRBV13 to TRBJ2-3, with D possibly called TRBD1 or TRBD2 (5 bases each). Germline V CDR1 and CDR2: PRHDT, FYEKMQ (reference sequence). The CDR3 sequence is 16 residues long. The V and J ends lost 1 base and 6 bases respectively, with 17 bases between them. The CDR3 DNA follows: TGTGCCAGCAGCTTAGATCGGGGCGGCCCTAGGGATACGCAGTATTTT. Its protein is CASSLDRGGPRDTQYF.

J is TRBJ1-3 and V is TRBV29-1; D perhaps matches TRBD1 (5 bases). The length of the CDR3 is 15 residues. Trimming removed 3 bases at V and 0 bases at J, with 12 bases between. Germline V gene sequence: CDR1 SQVTM, CDR2 ANQGSEA. CDR3 DNA sequence: TGCAGCGTTGAGACAGCCACGCTCTCTGGAAACACCATATATTTT. Protein: CSVETATLSGNTIYF.

The V and J genes are TRBV18 and TRBJ2-7; D is undetermined. The V gene's germline CDR1 is KGHSH and CDR2 LQKENI. CDR3 length: 16 residues. V shed 1 base and J shed 2 bases, with 15 bases lying between them. CDR3: CASSPRPGLATYEQYF. The CDR3 DNA follows: TGTGCCAGCTCACCACGACCAGGTCTGGCAACCTACGAGCAGTACTTC.

This chain uses TRBV6-4 with TRBJ2-3, with 10 bases lining up with TRBD1. Per germline, CDR1 MRHNA and CDR2 SNTAGT. The CDR3 spans 14 residues. Losses at the gene ends were 6 bases for V and 5 bases for J; bases not matched to a gene: 5. CDR3 residues: CASSEGQGIDTQYF. CDR3 bases: TGTGCCAGCAGCGAGGGACAGGGGATAGATACGCAGTATTTT.

This chain links TRBV13 with TRBJ1-6; D possibly corresponds to TRBD1 (6 bases). The CDR3 is 15 amino acids. CDR1 PRHDT and CDR2 FYEKMQ come from the germline V gene (reference sequence). V lost 2 bases and J 7 bases, leaving 12 bases between the germline ends. This chain's CDR3 is CASSLKGHGNSPLHF. DNA for the CDR3: TGTGCCAGCAGCTTAAAGGGACATGGAAATTCACCCCTCCACTTT. Based on the CDR3 plus reference TRBV13 and TRBJ1-6, the full variable domain is AAGVIQSPRHLIKEKRETATLKCYPIPRHDTVYWYQQGPGQDPQFLISFYEKMQSDKGSIPDRFSAQQFSDYHSELNMSSLELGDSALYFCASSLKGHGNSPLHFGNGTRLTVT.

V and J are TRBV7-9 and TRBJ2-3; D might be TRBD1 (6 bases). V was cut by 9 bases and J by 0 bases, with 13 bases left in between. The CDR3 sequence is 14 residues long. Germline CDR1 and CDR2: SEHNR and FQNEAQ (reference sequence). This CDR3 is CASWQGISTDTQYF. CDR3 in DNA: TGTGCCAGTTGGCAGGGGATAAGCACAGATACGCAGTATTTT.

The chain employs TRBV7-9 and TRBJ2-6; D ambiguous. The CDR3 is made up of 13 amino acids. Trimming left V 5 bases short and J 4 bases short, with 6 bases between. Germline lookup yields CDR1 SEHNR and CDR2 FQNEAQ (reference sequence). The CDR3 protein is CASSLGGANVLTF. The CDR3 region has the DNA TGTGCCAGCAGCCTCGGAGGGGCCAACGTCCTGACTTTC.

The chain links TRBV7-2 to TRBJ2-3; the D gene is possibly TRBD2 (5 bases). The CDR3 contains 13 residues. CDR1 is SGHTA, CDR2 FQGNSA, per germline. V was clipped by 5 bases and J by 10 bases, with 16 bases between them. Written as DNA, the CDR3 is TGTGCCAGCAGCCTCCAGGACTCATGGGCGCAGTATTTT. This codes for CASSLQDSWAQYF.

The chain has TRBV5-6 and TRBJ2-7; possible D gene TRBD1, 5 bases. The CDR3 spans 16 residues. CDR1 and CDR2 from the germline V gene are SGHDT and YYEEEE. V lost 3 bases to trimming and J lost 0 bases, with 16 bases between them. The CDR3, as DNA: TGTGCCAGCAGCTCCGGCGCAGGGTTCAGCTCCTACGAGCAGTACTTC. Translation gives CASSSGAGFSSYEQYF.

The genes are TRBV7-6 and TRBJ2-3, with D unresolved. Germline CDR1 reads SGHVS; CDR2 reads FNYEAQ. The CDR3 is 15 residues long. Trimming removed 2 bases from V and 2 bases from J, with 11 bases in between. The CDR3 DNA follows: TGTGCCAGCAGCTTACCAAGCGCCTCCACAGATACGCAGTATTTT. This translates into CASSLPSASTDTQYF.

The chain combines TRBV9 with TRBJ2-7; TRBD2 matches at 9 bases. CDR3 length: 14 residues. J lost 10 bases, V lost 0 bases, and 8 bases had no gene match. The germline V gene encodes CDR1 SGDLS and CDR2 YYNGEE. Here the CDR3 reads CASSVEGSGTSQYF. The CDR3 region has the DNA TGTGCCAGCAGCGTAGAAGGATCGGGGACTAGCCAGTACTTC.

In this sample, this clone turned up many times. CDR3 residues: CASSLGESSRGGTQYF. CDR3 coding DNA: TGTGCCAGCAGCTTAGGGGAGTCTTCCCGGGGGGGGACCCAGTACTTC. The gene calls are TRBV13 and TRBJ2-5, with 8 bases that match TRBD2. CDR1 is PRHDT, CDR2 FYEKMQ, per germline (reference sequence). The V gene end was trimmed by 0 bases and the J gene end by 7 bases; junction bases not matched to a gene: 10. The CDR3 consists of 16 residues. Based on the CDR3 plus reference TRBV13 and TRBJ2-5, the full variable domain is AAGVIQSPRHLIKEKRETATLKCYPIPRHDTVYWYQQGPGQDPQFLISFYEKMQSDKGSIPDRFSAQQFSDYHSELNMSSLELGDSALYFCASSLGESSRGGTQYFGPGTRLLVL.

There are a few counts of this clone. V and J are TRBV7-9 and TRBJ2-7, with a possible D match to TRBD2 (6 bases). Germline assignment: CDR1 SEHNR and CDR2 FQNEAQ (reference sequence). V gave up 4 bases and J gave up 1 base, with 20 bases separating them. The CDR3 spans 17 residues. The CDR3 coding sequence is TGTGCCAGCAGCTCATTTCCGGGACTTGGGTCGTCCTACGAGCAGTACTTC. Encoded protein: CASSSFPGLGSSYEQYF.

This clone has more than one count but fewer than ten. V is TRBV19 and J is TRBJ1-6, with no clear D. This CDR3 region has 14 residues. Germline lookup yields CDR1 LNHDA and CDR2 SQIVND (reference sequence). Trimming cost V 7 bases and J 9 bases, with 16 bases left between them. The CDR3: CASNTLDETSPLHF. In DNA form, the CDR3 reads TGTGCCAGTAATACCCTCGACGAGACTTCACCCCTCCACTTT.

The V gene is TRBV28, the J gene TRBJ1-2; no clear D gene. Between the trimmed V and J ends, which lost 3 bases and 0 bases, there was a span of 5 bases. Per the germline V gene, CDR1 is MDHEN and CDR2 is SYDVKM. CDR3 size: 13 residues. Written as DNA, the CDR3 is TGTGCCAGCAGTTTTCGCTCTAACTATGGCTACACCTTC. Amino acid sequence: CASSFRSNYGYTF.

This clone was observed a few times. The chain joins TRBV13 to TRBJ2-7; no clear D. The V and J ends lost 2 bases and 4 bases respectively, with 12 bases between them. The CDR3 is 14 residues long. CDR1 and CDR2 (germline): PRHDT, FYEKMQ (reference sequence). For the CDR3, the DNA is TGTGCCAGCAGCTTATATGAAGGTCCATACGAGCAGTACTTC. Protein sequence: CASSLYEGPYEQYF.

The chain employs TRBV6-1 and TRBJ1-6, with TRBD1 as a possible D gene (5 bases). Germline loops: CDR1 MNHNS, CDR2 SASEGT. The CDR3 runs to 15 residues. Trimming removed 6 bases from V and 5 bases from J, with 14 bases in between. CDR3 residues: CASSLIVGDNSPLHF. The CDR3, as DNA: TGTGCCAGCAGCCTGATTGTAGGGGATAATTCACCCCTCCACTTT.

The V and J genes are TRBV9 and TRBJ2-3; D is perhaps TRBD1 (6 bases). Trimming shortened V by 4 bases and J by 4 bases, and 13 bases separated the two germline ends. The CDR3 sequence is 14 residues long. The V gene's germline CDR1 is SGDLS and CDR2 YYNGEE. DNA of the CDR3: TGTGCCAGCAGCTTCCAGGGGCTCGCAGATACGCAGTATTTT. Its protein is CASSFQGLADTQYF. The whole variable domain, remainder taken from reference TRBV9 and TRBJ2-3, is DSGVTQTPKHLITATGQRVTLRCSPRSGDLSVYWYQQSLDQGLQFLIQYYNGEERAKGNILERFSAQQFPDLHSELNLSSLELGDSALYFCASSFQGLADTQYFGPGTRLTVL.

The genes are TRBV9 and TRBJ2-2; the match to TRBD1 covers 7 bases. The CDR3 contains 15 residues. Trimming at V came to 3 bases and at J to 6 bases, leaving 8 bases not matched to a gene. Per the germline V gene, CDR1 is SGDLS and CDR2 is YYNGEE. The CDR3, as DNA: TGTGCCAGCAGCGCCTCGCCTGGACAGGCCGGGGAGCTGTTTTTT. This codes for CASSASPGQAGELFF.

This rearrangement joins TRBV5-6 to TRBJ2-1; no firm D call. This CDR3 comprises 15 residues. CDR1 SGHDT and CDR2 YYEEEE come from the germline V gene. The CDR3 nucleotides read TGTGCTACCACTTACGGCCAAGGGCCCTACAATGAGCAGTTCTTC. Residues: CATTYGQGPYNEQFF.

The rearrangement joins TRBV27 to TRBJ2-7, with D perhaps TRBD2 (6 bases). V dropped 1 base and J dropped 5 bases, with 21 bases sitting between them. CDR1 is MNHEY, CDR2 SMNVEV, per germline (reference sequence). The CDR3 totals 17 residues. CDR3 nucleotides: TGTGCCAGCAGTTTATGGGGGGAAGCGTTCACGCACCACGAGCAGTACTTC. It specifies CASSLWGEAFTHHEQYF.